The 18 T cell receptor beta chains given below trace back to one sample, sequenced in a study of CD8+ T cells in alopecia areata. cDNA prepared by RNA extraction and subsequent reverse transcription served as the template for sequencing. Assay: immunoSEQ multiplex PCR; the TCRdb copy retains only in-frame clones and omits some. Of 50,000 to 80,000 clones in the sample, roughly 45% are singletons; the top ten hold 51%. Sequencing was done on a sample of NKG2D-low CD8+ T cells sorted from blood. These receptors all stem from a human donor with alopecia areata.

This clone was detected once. CDR3 DNA: TGTGCCAGCAGTGGGACAGGGTACGAGCAGTACTTC. As protein: CASSGTGYEQYF. The rearrangement uses TRBV6-1 and TRBJ2-7, with 8 nucleotides matching TRBD1. This CDR3 is 12 amino acids long. Trimming removed 4 bases from V and 4 bases from J; junction bases left unmatched: 0. Per germline, CDR1 MNHNS and CDR2 SASEGT.

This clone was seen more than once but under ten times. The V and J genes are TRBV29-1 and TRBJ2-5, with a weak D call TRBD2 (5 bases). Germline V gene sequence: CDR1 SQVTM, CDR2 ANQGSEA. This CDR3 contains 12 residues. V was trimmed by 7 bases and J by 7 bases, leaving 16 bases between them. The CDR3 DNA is TGCAGCGGCGGGCCGAGGATAAGGACCCAGTACTTC. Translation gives CSGGPRIRTQYF.

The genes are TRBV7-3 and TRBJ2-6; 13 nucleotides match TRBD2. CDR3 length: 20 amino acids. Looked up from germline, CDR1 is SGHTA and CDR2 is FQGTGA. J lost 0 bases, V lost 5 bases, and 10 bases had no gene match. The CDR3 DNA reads TGTGCCAGCAGCCCCGGGACTAGCGGGATGGACCTCTCTGGGGCCAACGTCCTGACTTTC. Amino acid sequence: CASSPGTSGMDLSGANVLTF. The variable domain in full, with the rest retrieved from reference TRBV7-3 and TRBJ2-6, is GAGVSQTPSNKVTEKGKYVELRCDPISGHTALYWYRQSLGQGPEFLIYFQGTGAADDSGLPNDRFFAVRPEGSVSTLKIQRTERGDSAVYLCASSPGTSGMDLSGANVLTFGAGSRLTVL.

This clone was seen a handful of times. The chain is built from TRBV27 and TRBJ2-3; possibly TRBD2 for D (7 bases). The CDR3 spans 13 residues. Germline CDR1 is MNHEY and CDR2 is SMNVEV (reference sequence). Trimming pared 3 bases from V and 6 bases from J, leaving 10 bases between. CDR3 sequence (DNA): TGTGCCAGCAGTTTTGGCGGGGGCGATACGCAGTATTTT. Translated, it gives CASSFGGGDTQYF.

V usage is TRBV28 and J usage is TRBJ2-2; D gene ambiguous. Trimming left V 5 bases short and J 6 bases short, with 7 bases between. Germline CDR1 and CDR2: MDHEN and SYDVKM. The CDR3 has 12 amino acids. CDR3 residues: CASSGVAGELFF. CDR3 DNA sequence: TGTGCCAGCAGTGGTGTCGCCGGGGAGCTGTTTTTT. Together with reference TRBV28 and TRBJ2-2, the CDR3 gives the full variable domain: DVKVTQSSRYLVKRTGEKVFLECVQDMDHENMFWYRQDPGLGLRLIYFSYDVKMKEKGDIPEGYSVSREKKERFSLILESASTNQTSMYLCASSGVAGELFFGEGSRLTVL.

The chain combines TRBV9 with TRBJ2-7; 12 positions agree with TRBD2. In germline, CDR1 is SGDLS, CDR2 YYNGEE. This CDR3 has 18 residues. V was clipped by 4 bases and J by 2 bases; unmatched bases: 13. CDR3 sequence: CASSPPEATSGSPYEQYF. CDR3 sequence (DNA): TGTGCCAGCAGCCCACCCGAGGCGACTAGCGGGAGTCCCTACGAGCAGTACTTC.

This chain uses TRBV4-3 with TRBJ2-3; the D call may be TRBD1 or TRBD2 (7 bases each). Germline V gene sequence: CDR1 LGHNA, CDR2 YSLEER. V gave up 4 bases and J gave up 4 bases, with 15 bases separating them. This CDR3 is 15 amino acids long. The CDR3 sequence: CASSPGGGWADTQYF. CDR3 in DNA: TGCGCCAGCAGCCCAGGGGGGGGCTGGGCAGATACGCAGTATTTT.

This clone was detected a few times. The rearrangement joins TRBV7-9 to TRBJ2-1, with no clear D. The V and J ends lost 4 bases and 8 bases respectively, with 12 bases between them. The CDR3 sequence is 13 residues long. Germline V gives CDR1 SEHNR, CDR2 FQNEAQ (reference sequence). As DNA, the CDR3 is TGTGCCAGCAGCTCGGGCCCTGGGGATGAGCAGTTCTTC. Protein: CASSSGPGDEQFF.

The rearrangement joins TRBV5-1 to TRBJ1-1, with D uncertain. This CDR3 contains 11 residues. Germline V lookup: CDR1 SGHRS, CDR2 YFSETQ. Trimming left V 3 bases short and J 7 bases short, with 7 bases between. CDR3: CASSSGSEAFF. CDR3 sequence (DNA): TGCGCCAGCAGCTCGGGGAGTGAAGCTTTCTTT.

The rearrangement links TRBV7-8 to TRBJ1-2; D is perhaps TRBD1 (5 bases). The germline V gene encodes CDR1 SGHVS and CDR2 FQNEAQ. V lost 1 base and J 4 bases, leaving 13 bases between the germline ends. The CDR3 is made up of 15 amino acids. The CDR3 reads CASSLVNSGIYGYTF. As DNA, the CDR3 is TGTGCCAGCAGCTTAGTAAACTCAGGGATCTATGGCTACACCTTC.

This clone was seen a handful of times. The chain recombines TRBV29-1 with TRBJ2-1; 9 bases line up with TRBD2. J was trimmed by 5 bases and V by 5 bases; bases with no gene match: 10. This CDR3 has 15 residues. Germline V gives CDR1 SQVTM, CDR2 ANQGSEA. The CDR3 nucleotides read TGCAGCGTTCAAAGCTTAGGACTAGCGAACAATGAGCAGTTCTTC. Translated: CSVQSLGLANNEQFF.

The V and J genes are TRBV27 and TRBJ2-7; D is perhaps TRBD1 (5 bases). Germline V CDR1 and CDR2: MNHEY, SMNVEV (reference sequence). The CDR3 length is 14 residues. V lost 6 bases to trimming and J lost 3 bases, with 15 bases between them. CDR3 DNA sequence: TGTGCCAGCAGCGGACGGTTAGGGGTCTACGAGCAGTACTTC. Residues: CASSGRLGVYEQYF.

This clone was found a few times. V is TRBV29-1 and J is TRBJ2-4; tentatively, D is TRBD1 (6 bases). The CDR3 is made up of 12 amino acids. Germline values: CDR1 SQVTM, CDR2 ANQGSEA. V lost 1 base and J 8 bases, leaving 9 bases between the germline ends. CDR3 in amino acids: CSVEVRGDIQYF. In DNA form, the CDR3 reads TGCAGCGTTGAAGTCAGGGGAGACATTCAGTACTTC.

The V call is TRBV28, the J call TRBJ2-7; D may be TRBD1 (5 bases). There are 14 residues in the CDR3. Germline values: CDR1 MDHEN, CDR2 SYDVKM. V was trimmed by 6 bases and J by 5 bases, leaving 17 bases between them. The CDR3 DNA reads TGTGCCAGCAGCCAAGACCGTAAACAGGACGAGCAGTACTTC. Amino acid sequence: CASSQDRKQDEQYF.

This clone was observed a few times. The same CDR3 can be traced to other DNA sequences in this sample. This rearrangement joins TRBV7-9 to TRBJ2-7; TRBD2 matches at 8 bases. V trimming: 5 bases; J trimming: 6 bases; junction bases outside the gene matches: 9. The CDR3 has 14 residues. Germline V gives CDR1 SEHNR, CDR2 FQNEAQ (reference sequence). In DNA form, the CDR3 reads TGTGCCAGCAGCCCCCCGGGGGGGGCGGGCGAGCAGTACTTC. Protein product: CASSPPGGAGEQYF.

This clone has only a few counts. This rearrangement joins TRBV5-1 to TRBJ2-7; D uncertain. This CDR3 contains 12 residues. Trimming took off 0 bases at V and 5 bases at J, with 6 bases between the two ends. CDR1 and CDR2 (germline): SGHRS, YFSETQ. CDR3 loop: CASSLAPHEQYF. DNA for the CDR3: TGCGCCAGCAGCTTGGCACCCCACGAGCAGTACTTC.

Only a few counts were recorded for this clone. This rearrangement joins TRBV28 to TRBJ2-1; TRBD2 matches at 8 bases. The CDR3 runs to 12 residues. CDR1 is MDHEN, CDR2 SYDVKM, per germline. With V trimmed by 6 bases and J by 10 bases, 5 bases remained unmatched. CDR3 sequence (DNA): TGTGCCAGCAGCCCGACTAGCGACGAGCAGTTCTTC. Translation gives CASSPTSDEQFF.

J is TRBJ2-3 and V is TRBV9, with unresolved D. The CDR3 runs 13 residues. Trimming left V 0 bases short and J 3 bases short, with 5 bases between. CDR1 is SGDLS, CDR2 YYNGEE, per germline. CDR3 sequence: CASSVVGTDTQYF. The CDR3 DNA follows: TGTGCCAGCAGCGTAGTGGGGACAGATACGCAGTATTTT. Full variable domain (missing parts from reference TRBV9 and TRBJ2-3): DSGVTQTPKHLITATGQRVTLRCSPRSGDLSVYWYQQSLDQGLQFLIQYYNGEERAKGNILERFSAQQFPDLHSELNLSSLELGDSALYFCASSVVGTDTQYFGPGTRLTVL.